The 29 T cell receptor beta chains given below trace back to one sample, sequenced in a study of response to subunit inactivated influenza vaccine. TCRdb itself ran the RT-PCR reads through MiXCR, one entry per CDR3 protein. Of 430,000 or so distinct CDR3 sequences in the sample, 10% to 11% were seen once. This material consisted of PBMCs from blood, taken about 6 weeks after vaccination. All receptors come from a man aged 45 to 65 who received an inactivated influenza vaccine.

This clonotype was seen a handful of times. An end of the junction differs from the germline gene, which may be a read error. V is TRBV9 and J is TRBJ2-7, with 10 bases matching TRBD2. Germline lookup yields CDR1 SGDLS and CDR2 YYNGEE. This CDR3 comprises 14 residues. The CDR3 coding sequence is TGTGCCAGTAGCGGAGCGGGAGGGTCCTCCGAGCAGTACTTC. Encoded protein: CASSGAGGSSEQYF.

This clonotype was counted many times. CDR3 coding DNA: TGTGCCAGCAGCGCCCGCCGGACAGGGCTTAATGAAAAACTGTTTTTT. Protein: CASSARRTGLNEKLFF. The V and J genes are TRBV5-5 and TRBJ1-4; 8 nucleotides agree with TRBD1. This CDR3 spans 16 amino acids. V was clipped by 4 bases and J by 4 bases; unmatched bases: 9. Germline V gene sequence: CDR1 SGHKS, CDR2 YYEKEE (reference sequence). The variable domain in full, completed from reference TRBV5-5 and TRBJ1-4, reads DAGVTQSPTHLIKTRGQQVTLRCSPISGHKSVSWYQQVLGQGPQFIFQYYEKEERGRGNFPDRFSARQFPNYSSELNVNALLLGDSALYLCASSARRTGLNEKLFFGSGTQLSVL.

This clonotype was seen a few times. The gene calls are TRBV5-1 and TRBJ2-7; possible D gene TRBD2, 6 bases. V gave up 4 bases and J gave up 0 bases, with 14 bases separating them. This CDR3 contains 15 residues. Germline CDR1 and CDR2: SGHRS and YFSETQ. The CDR3 spells CASSPGGYSSYEQYF. CDR3 sequence (DNA): TGCGCCAGCAGCCCTGGGGGGTACTCCTCCTACGAGCAGTACTTC.

This rearrangement joins TRBV6-5 to TRBJ1-2; 9 bases agree with TRBD1. From germline, CDR1 is MNHEY and CDR2 SVGAGI. This CDR3 contains 16 residues. The V segment lost 0 bases and the J segment 5 bases; nucleotides outside the gene matches: 7. The CDR3 sequence: CASSYSSRTGDYGYTF. In DNA form, the CDR3 reads TGTGCCAGCAGTTACTCCTCTCGGACAGGGGATTATGGCTACACCTTC.

This chain joins TRBV7-9 and TRBJ2-2; 8 bases are a match to TRBD1. Germline trimming cut 5 bases from V and 5 bases from J; bases unmatched to any gene: 7. The CDR3 spans 15 residues. Germline CDR1 is SEHNR and CDR2 is FQNEAQ (reference sequence). The CDR3 nucleotides read TGTGCCAGCAGCCCGCGGACAGGGCCTACCGGGGAGCTGTTTTTT. It encodes CASSPRTGPTGELFF.

The chain couples TRBV6-1 to TRBJ2-5, with 8 bases aligning to TRBD2. The V segment lost 3 bases and the J segment 5 bases; nucleotides outside the gene matches: 8. Germline CDR1 reads MNHNS; CDR2 reads SASEGT. CDR3 length: 15 residues. CDR3 loop: CASSDPPSGRETQYF. CDR3 sequence (DNA): TGTGCCAGCAGTGACCCCCCTAGCGGGCGGGAGACCCAGTACTTC.

A few counts support this clonotype. This chain links TRBV9 with TRBJ1-1, with D unclear. CDR1 and CDR2 from the germline V gene are SGDLS and YYNGEE. V was cut by 2 bases and J by 0 bases, with 14 bases left in between. This CDR3 is built from 16 residues. The CDR3, as DNA: TGTGCCAGCAGCGTGGTAGTTGGTGGTATGAACACTGAAGCTTTCTTT. Its translation is CASSVVVGGMNTEAFF. Full variable domain (missing parts from reference TRBV9 and TRBJ1-1): DSGVTQTPKHLITATGQRVTLRCSPRSGDLSVYWYQQSLDQGLQFLIQYYNGEERAKGNILERFSAQQFPDLHSELNLSSLELGDSALYFCASSVVVGGMNTEAFFGQGTRLTVV.

This clonotype occurred a few times. This chain joins TRBV21-1 and TRBJ2-7; the D segment call TRBD1 is taken from the table without a DNA check. TRBV21-1 is termed a pseudogene. CDR3 length equals 17 residues. The CDR3 coding sequence is TGTGCCAGCAGCCCTCCGAACAGGGCGGTTAAGATCTACGAGCAGTACTTC. Translation gives CASSPPNRAVKIYEQYF.

The chain combines TRBV5-4 with TRBJ2-5; TRBD1 might be the D (6 bases). Germline CDR1 reads SGHNT; CDR2 reads YYREEE (reference sequence). CDR3 length equals 16 residues. V shed 0 bases and J shed 4 bases, with 16 bases lying between them. The CDR3 DNA sequence: TGTGCCAGCAGCTTGGGGATAAGTCAACAGGGAGAGACCCAGTACTTC. Translation: CASSLGISQQGETQYF.

Remarks on this clonotype: The junction does not match germline at one end; this may be a read error. The rearrangement joins TRBV20-1 to TRBJ2-3, with TRBD2 identical over 12 bases. Per the germline V gene, CDR1 is DFQATT and CDR2 is SNEGSKA (reference sequence). The CDR3 has 19 residues. The CDR3 sequence is CCARETTSGRTSPTDTQYF. In DNA, the CDR3 is TGCTGTGCTAGAGAAACTACTAGCGGGAGGACCTCTCCCACAGATACGCAGTATTTT.

The J gene is TRBJ2-1, the V gene TRBV12-3 or TRBV12-4; 9 bases line up with TRBD2. The CDR3 is made up of 17 amino acids. The junction had 16 bases not matched to a gene; V was cut back by 5 bases and J by 8 bases. The CDR3 reads CASSPLGLARPGHEQFF. The CDR3 DNA sequence: TGTGCCAGCAGTCCCCTCGGACTAGCGCGACCAGGCCATGAGCAGTTCTTC.

This chain links TRBV5-1 with TRBJ1-2, with 9 bases lining up with TRBD1. Germline V gene sequence: CDR1 SGHRS, CDR2 YFSETQ. The CDR3 totals 15 residues. Unmatched junction bases numbered 5, after V lost 1 base and J lost 4 bases. DNA of the CDR3: TGCGCCAGCAGCTTGACCGGGACAGGGATCTATGGCTACACCTTC. Translating it yields CASSLTGTGIYGYTF.

This clonotype was found a few times. V is TRBV4-3 and J is TRBJ1-2; a weak D match, TRBD1 (6 bases). The CDR3 runs to 14 residues. The germline V gene encodes CDR1 LGHNA and CDR2 YSLEER. Trimming removed 0 bases at V and 10 bases at J, with 15 bases between. For the CDR3, the DNA is TGCGCCAGCAGCCAAGATATCGGGGGCGATGCCTACACCTTC. As protein: CASSQDIGGDAYTF.

The chain couples TRBV12-3 or TRBV12-4 to TRBJ1-5, with D unclear. This CDR3 is built from 14 residues. The ends were cut back, 5 bases at V and 4 bases at J, with 12 bases in the middle. CDR3 coding DNA: TGTGCCAGCAGTCTCGATATGGGGAATCAGCCCCAGCATTTT. Residues: CASSLDMGNQPQHF.

This clonotype has at least ten counts. The genes are TRBV29-1 and TRBJ2-5; D gene uncertain. The CDR3 runs to 14 residues. Deletions cut 2 bases from V and 0 bases from J, with 10 bases between. The germline V gene has CDR1 SQVTM and CDR2 ANQGSEA. CDR3 sequence: CSVEFLGNQETQYF. In nucleotides, the CDR3 is TGCAGCGTTGAATTCCTAGGTAACCAAGAGACCCAGTACTTC. The variable domain in full, with the rest retrieved from reference TRBV29-1 and TRBJ2-5, is SAVISQKPSRDICQRGTSLTIQCQVDSQVTMMFWYRQQPGQSLTLIATANQGSEATYESGFVIDKFPISRPNLTFSTLTVSNMSPEDSSIYLCSVEFLGNQETQYFGPGTRLLVL.

J is TRBJ2-1 and V is TRBV29-1; TRBD2 agrees at 7 bases. Per the germline V gene, CDR1 is SQVTM and CDR2 is ANQGSEA. Losses at the gene ends were 6 bases for V and 9 bases for J; bases not matched to a gene: 8. The CDR3 sequence is 12 residues long. The CDR3 protein is CSVRRGESEQFF. In nucleotides, the CDR3 is TGCAGCGTCCGTCGGGGGGAGAGTGAGCAGTTCTTC.

In its sample, this clonotype was seen many times. V gene TRBV6-1 combines with J gene TRBJ1-5; D is possibly TRBD1 (5 bases). In germline, CDR1 is MNHNS, CDR2 SASEGT. Trimming shortened V by 8 bases and J by 5 bases, and 16 bases separated the two germline ends. The CDR3 covers 14 residues. CDR3 nucleotide sequence: TGTGCCAGCCGACAGCCCAGTGACTATCAGCCCCAGCATTTT. Protein product: CASRQPSDYQPQHF.

This clonotype was found many times. The chain carries TRBV18 and TRBJ2-1, with 11 bases aligning to TRBD2. Trimming at V came to 3 bases and at J to 5 bases, leaving 3 bases not matched to a gene. This CDR3 contains 15 residues. Germline lookup yields CDR1 KGHSH and CDR2 LQKENI. Here the CDR3 reads CASSPTSGVNNEQFF. Written as DNA, the CDR3 is TGTGCCAGCTCACCGACTAGCGGGGTCAACAATGAGCAGTTCTTC.

This chain links TRBV7-2 with TRBJ2-7; possibly TRBD1 or TRBD2 for D (6 bases each). The V gene's germline CDR1 is SGHTA and CDR2 FQGNSA. The germline V and J ends were trimmed by 5 bases and 6 bases, with 26 bases remaining between them. The CDR3 is 17 residues long. The CDR3 loop reads CASSVNRIRIKGGEQYF. CDR3 DNA sequence: TGTGCCAGCAGCGTTAACCGAATCCGGATTAAGGGGGGCGAGCAGTACTTC.

This clonotype was counted between two and nine times. The chain uses TRBV4-1 and TRBJ1-2; 8 bases align to TRBD1. V was clipped by 1 base and J by 4 bases; unmatched bases: 8. Per germline, CDR1 MGHRA and CDR2 YSYEKL. The CDR3 consists of 16 residues. The CDR3 spells CASSQGGTGRVYGYTF. Written as DNA, the CDR3 is TGCGCCAGCAGCCAAGGAGGGACAGGCCGGGTCTATGGCTACACCTTC.

In this sample, this clonotype turned up a few times. The V call is TRBV5-1, the J call TRBJ2-7; D call uncertain. Trimming cost V 1 base and J 2 bases, with 10 bases left between them. Germline-derived CDR1 and CDR2 are SGHRS and YFSETQ. CDR3 length: 14 residues. CDR3 amino acids: CASSLIPDTYEQYF. As DNA, the CDR3 is TGCGCCAGCAGCTTGATACCGGATACCTACGAGCAGTACTTC.

This sequence joins TRBV15 and TRBJ1-1; D is unresolved. The germline V and J ends were trimmed by 5 bases and 4 bases, with 8 bases remaining between them. CDR1 and CDR2 (germline): LNHNV, YYDKDF (reference sequence). The CDR3 sequence is 12 residues long. The CDR3 region is CATSPVVTEAFF. Here the CDR3 DNA reads TGTGCCACCAGCCCCGTGGTCACTGAAGCTTTCTTT.

The chain joins TRBV5-1 to TRBJ1-1; the D is unclear. Germline V gene data show CDR1 as SGHRS and CDR2 as YFSETQ. Between the trimmed V and J ends, which lost 3 bases and 2 bases, there was a span of 5 bases. There are 12 residues in the CDR3. This CDR3 is CASSYANTEAFF. CDR3 in DNA: TGCGCCAGCAGCTATGCAAACACTGAAGCTTTCTTT.

J is TRBJ2-7 and V is TRBV5-1, with 15 positions matching TRBD2. This CDR3 is built from 17 residues. V lost 4 bases, J lost 3 bases, and 8 bases stayed unmatched. Germline CDR1 SGHRS, CDR2 YFSETQ. The CDR3 is CASSPGGTSGGFYEQYF. DNA of the CDR3: TGCGCCAGCAGCCCCGGCGGGACTAGCGGGGGGTTCTACGAGCAGTACTTC.

The rearrangement joins TRBV20-1 to TRBJ2-1; TRBD2 agrees at 8 bases. Germline V lookup: CDR1 DFQATT, CDR2 SNEGSKA (reference sequence). V trimming: 3 bases; J trimming: 16 bases; junction bases outside the gene matches: 17. This CDR3 has 14 residues. CDR3 nucleotide sequence: TGCAGTGCTAGGACGGGGACGGGAGGGCCTTTTTTCTTCTTC. Translated, it gives CSARTGTGGPFFFF.

This clonotype appeared many times. This sequence joins TRBV7-8 and TRBJ2-1, with 9 bases that match TRBD2. CDR1 SGHVS and CDR2 FQNEAQ come from the germline V gene. CDR3 size: 18 residues. J gave up 5 bases and V 1 base, and 12 bases lay outside the gene matches. CDR3 sequence (DNA): TGTGCCAGCAGCTTAGAATCCTCGTGGCTAGCGGGGAACAATGAGCAGTTCTTC. Translation: CASSLESSWLAGNNEQFF.

This clonotype was counted between two and nine times. The gene calls are TRBV25-1 and TRBJ2-7, with D uncertain. V shed 7 bases and J shed 4 bases, with 5 bases lying between them. Germline values: CDR1 MGHDK, CDR2 SYGVNS. CDR3 length: 10 amino acids. CDR3 bases: TGTGCCAGCAAGGATTACGAGCAGTACTTC. Translated: CASKDYEQYF.

This clonotype was counted between two and nine times. The chain joins TRBV7-2 to TRBJ1-6; D ambiguous. The CDR3 is 14 amino acids. CDR1 is SGHTA and CDR2 is FQGNSA in the germline V gene. The germline V and J ends were trimmed by 0 bases and 10 bases, with 10 bases remaining between them. CDR3 loop: CASSLAGVGSPLHF. The CDR3 DNA follows: TGTGCCAGCAGCTTAGCCGGGGTGGGCTCACCCCTCCACTTT.

This clonotype was seen ten or more times. The chain combines TRBV12-3 or TRBV12-4 with TRBJ1-4; maybe TRBD1 (5 bases). Trimming left V 5 bases short and J 10 bases short, with 14 bases between. There are 13 residues in the CDR3. This CDR3 reads CASSLDLRGKLFF. In nucleotides, the CDR3 is TGTGCCAGCAGTCTGGATCTAAGGGGAAAACTGTTTTTT.